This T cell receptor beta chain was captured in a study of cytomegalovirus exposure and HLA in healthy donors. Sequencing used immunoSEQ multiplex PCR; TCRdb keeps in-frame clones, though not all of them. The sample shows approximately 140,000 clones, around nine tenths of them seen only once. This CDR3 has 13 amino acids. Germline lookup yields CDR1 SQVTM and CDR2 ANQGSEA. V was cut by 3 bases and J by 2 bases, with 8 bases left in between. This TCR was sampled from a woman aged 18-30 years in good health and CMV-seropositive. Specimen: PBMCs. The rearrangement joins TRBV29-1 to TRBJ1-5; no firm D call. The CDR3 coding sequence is TGCAGCGTTGAGTGGGCTCGCAATCAGCCCCAGCATTTT. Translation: CSVEWARNQPQHF.